This T cell receptor beta chain came from a study of T-cell reconstitution after alpha-beta-depleted transplantation in children. Preparation of the TCRbeta library used unique molecular identifiers. Each CDR3 protein gets one entry after TCRdb re-called the PCR reads with MiXCR. The sample carries about 580,000 distinct CDR3 sequences, under 30% recorded once. As concerns this clonotype: Its antigen is unknown.

General study points: Newly produced T cells mostly provided counts and TCRbeta diversity after one year, as hyperexpanded clones declined. Expanded graft clones numbering several hundred reportedly gave rise to alpha-beta T cells about two months after transplant.

This clonotype originated in a boy in the first two years of life who had a stem cell transplant for acute myeloid leukemia, so the T cells may come from the graft donor. The specimen comprised PBMCs, mostly from graft donor cells, sampled 360 days after TCRalphabeta/CD19-depleted stem cell transplant.

The CDR3 DNA is TGTGCCAGCATCGTGACAGGGGGAAGAGATACGCAGTATTTT. Its translation: CASIVTGGRDTQYF. The chain recombines TRBV7-9 with TRBJ2-3; 9 bases align to TRBD1. Trimming took 7 bases from V and 5 from J; bases not matched to a gene: 7. The germline V gene has CDR1 SEHNR and CDR2 FQNEAQ (reference sequence). The length of the CDR3 is 14 residues.